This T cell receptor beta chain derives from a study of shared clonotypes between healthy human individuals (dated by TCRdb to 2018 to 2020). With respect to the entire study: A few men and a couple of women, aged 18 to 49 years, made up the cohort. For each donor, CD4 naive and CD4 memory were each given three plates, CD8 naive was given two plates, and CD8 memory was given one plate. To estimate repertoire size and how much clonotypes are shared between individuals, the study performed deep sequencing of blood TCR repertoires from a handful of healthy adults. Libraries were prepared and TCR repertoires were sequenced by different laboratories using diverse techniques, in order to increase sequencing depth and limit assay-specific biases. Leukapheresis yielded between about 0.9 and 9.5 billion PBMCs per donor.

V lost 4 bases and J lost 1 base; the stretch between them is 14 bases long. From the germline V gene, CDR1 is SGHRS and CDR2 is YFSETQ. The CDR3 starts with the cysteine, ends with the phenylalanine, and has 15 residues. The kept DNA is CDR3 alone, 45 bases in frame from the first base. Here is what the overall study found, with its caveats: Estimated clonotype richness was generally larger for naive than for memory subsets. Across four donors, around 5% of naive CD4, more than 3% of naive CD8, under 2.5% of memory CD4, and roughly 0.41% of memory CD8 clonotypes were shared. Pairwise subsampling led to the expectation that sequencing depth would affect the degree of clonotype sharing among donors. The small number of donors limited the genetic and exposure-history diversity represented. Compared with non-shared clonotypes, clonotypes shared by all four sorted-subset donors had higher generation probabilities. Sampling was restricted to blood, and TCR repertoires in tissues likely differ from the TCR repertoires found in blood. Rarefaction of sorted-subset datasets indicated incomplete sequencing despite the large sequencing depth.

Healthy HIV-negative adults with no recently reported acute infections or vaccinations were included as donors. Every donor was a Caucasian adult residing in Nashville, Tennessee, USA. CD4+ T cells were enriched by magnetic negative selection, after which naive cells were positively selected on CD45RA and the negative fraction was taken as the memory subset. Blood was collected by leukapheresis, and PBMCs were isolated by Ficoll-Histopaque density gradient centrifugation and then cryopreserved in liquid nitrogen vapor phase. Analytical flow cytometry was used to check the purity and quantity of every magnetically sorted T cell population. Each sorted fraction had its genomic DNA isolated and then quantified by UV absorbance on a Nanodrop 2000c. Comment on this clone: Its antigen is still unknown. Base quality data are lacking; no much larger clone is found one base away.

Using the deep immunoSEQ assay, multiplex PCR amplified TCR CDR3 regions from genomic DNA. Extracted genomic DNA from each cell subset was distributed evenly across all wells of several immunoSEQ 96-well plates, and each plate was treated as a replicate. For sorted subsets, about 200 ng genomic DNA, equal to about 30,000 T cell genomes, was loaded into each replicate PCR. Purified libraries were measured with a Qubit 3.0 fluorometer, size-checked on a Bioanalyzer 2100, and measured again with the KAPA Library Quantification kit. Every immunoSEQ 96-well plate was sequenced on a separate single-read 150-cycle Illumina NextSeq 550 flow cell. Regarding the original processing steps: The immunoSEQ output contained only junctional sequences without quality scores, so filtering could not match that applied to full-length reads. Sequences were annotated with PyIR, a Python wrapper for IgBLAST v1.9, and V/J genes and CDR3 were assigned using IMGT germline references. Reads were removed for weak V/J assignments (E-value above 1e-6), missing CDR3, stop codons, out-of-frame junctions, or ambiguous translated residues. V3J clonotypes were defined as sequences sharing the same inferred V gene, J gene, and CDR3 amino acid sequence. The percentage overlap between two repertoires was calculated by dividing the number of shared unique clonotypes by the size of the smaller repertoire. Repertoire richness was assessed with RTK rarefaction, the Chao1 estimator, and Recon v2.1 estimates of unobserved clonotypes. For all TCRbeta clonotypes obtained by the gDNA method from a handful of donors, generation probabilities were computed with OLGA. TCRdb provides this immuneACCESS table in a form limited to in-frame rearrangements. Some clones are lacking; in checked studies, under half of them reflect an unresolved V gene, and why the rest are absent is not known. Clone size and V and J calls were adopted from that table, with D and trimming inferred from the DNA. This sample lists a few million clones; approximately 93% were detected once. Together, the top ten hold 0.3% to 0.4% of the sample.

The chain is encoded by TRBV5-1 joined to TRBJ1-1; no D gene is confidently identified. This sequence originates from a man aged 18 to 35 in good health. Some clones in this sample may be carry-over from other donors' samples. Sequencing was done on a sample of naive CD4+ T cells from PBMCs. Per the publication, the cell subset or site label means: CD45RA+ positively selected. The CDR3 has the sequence CASSPTYTANTEAFF. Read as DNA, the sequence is TGCGCCAGCAGCCCCACCTACACCGCGAACACTGAAGCTTTCTTT.